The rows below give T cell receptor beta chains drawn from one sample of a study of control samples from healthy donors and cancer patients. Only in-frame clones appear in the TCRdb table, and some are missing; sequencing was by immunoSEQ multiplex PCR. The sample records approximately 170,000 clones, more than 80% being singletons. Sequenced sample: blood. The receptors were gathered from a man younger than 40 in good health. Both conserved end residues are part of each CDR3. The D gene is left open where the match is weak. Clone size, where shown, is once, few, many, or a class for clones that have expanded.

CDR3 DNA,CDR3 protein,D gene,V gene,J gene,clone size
TGTGCCAGCAGTTTAAGGCGGCTAGCGGGAGCGGTCCCTTACCAAGAGACCCAGTACTTC,CASSLRRLAGAVPYQETQYF,TRBD2,TRBV28,TRBJ2-5,.
TGTGCCTGGGGCGGAGGCATTAGCAATCAGCCCCAGCATTTT,CAWGGGISNQPQHF,.,TRBV30,TRBJ1-5,.
TGTGCCAGCAGCCGACTAGCGGGAGGTGCCTACGAGCAGTACTTC,CASSRLAGGAYEQYF,TRBD2,TRBV6-5,TRBJ2-7,.
TGTGCCAGTAATAATCGAGGGTCAACCTCCGATGAGCAGTTCTTC,CASNNRGSTSDEQFF,.,TRBV19,TRBJ2-1,.
TGTGCCAGCAGCTTATCATTCGTAAACACCATATATTTT,CASSLSFVNTIYF,.,TRBV11-2,TRBJ1-3,.
TGTGCCAGCAGCCGCCGGGGGTACGAGCAGTACTTC,CASSRRGYEQYF,.,TRBV2,TRBJ2-7,.
TGTGCCATCAGTCTCTCAGCGGGAGGCTACAATGAGCAGTTCTTC,CAISLSAGGYNEQFF,TRBD2,TRBV10-3,TRBJ2-1,.
TGTGCCAGCAGCCCTCAAGCGGGAGTGGTGAATACGCAGTATTTT,CASSPQAGVVNTQYF,TRBD2,TRBV11-2,TRBJ2-3,.
TGTGCCAGCAGCTTTTTCGGGGCCCTTAATGAAAAACTGTTTTTT,CASSFFGALNEKLFF,.,TRBV7-9,TRBJ1-4,once
TGTGCCAGTAGTCAGCTTCCCGGGACAGGGAACGACGAGCAGTACTTC,CASSQLPGTGNDEQYF,TRBD1,TRBV19,TRBJ2-7,.
TGTGCCAGTAGTATGATGTATTCGCAGGTGGCATATATTGAGCAGTTCTTC,CASSMMYSQVAYIEQFF,.,TRBV19,TRBJ2-1,many
TGTGCCAGCTCACCACGGGGGGGCGAGCAGTACTTC,CASSPRGGEQYF,TRBD2,TRBV18,TRBJ2-7,.
TGTGCCAGCAAACGCGACCCCCATAATTCACCCCTCCACTTT,CASKRDPHNSPLHF,.,TRBV6-5,TRBJ1-6,.
TGCGCCAGCAGTGCGAACACAGATCAGCCCCAGCATTTT,CASSANTDQPQHF,.,TRBV10-1,TRBJ1-5,.
TGTGCCAGCAGAAAGGGACGGCCGTGGGATAATTCACCCCTCCACTTT,CASRKGRPWDNSPLHF,.,TRBV5-5,TRBJ1-6,.
TGCAGCGTTGAAGATTTCCTCGACGGGAACACTGAAGCTTTCTTT,CSVEDFLDGNTEAFF,.,TRBV29-1,TRBJ1-1,.
TGCGCCAGCAGCCCGGGACCCCAAGAGACCCAGTACTTC,CASSPGPQETQYF,.,TRBV5-1,TRBJ2-5,.
TGCGCCAGCAGCTTGGAGGCGGCCTCCTACGAGCAGTACTTC,CASSLEAASYEQYF,.,TRBV5-1,TRBJ2-7,.
TGTGCCAGCAGCCCAAGGTGGAACACTGAAGCTTTCTTT,CASSPRWNTEAFF,.,TRBV11-2,TRBJ1-1,.
TGTGCCAGCAGCCAAGTGACGACTGCTGGAAACACCATATATTTT,CASSQVTTAGNTIYF,.,TRBV3-1/TRBV3-2,TRBJ1-3,.
TGTGCCAGCAGCTTAGAGGGCACCCCATATTCACCCCTCCACTTT,CASSLEGTPYSPLHF,.,TRBV5-8,TRBJ1-6,.
TGTGCCAGCAGCTTAAACTCGGCGACCGGGGAGCTGTTTTTT,CASSLNSATGELFF,.,TRBV7-3,TRBJ2-2,.
TGTGCCAGCAGTTTCACAGGGGTTATGAACACTGAAGCTTTCTTT,CASSFTGVMNTEAFF,TRBD1,TRBV27,TRBJ1-1,.